The text below deals with one TCR beta chain. Antigen specificity is unknown. TCRdb's table, derived via immunoSEQ multiplex PCR, lists solely in-frame clones and lacks some. The sample holds 200,000 or so clones; approximately 95% are singletons and the top ten take 0.95% to 1.1%. The sample is drawn from a study of T cell responses to AZD1222 COVID-19 vaccine. General observations from the study: Baseline seropositivity characterized only a handful of AZD1222 recipients. Spike-specific TCRs gained breadth and depth after people received two AZD1222 doses. Clonal diversity was possibly underestimated, and white British individuals and females predominated among donors.

Germline lookup yields CDR1 DFQATT and CDR2 SNEGSKA (reference sequence). The CDR3 length is 11 residues. Trimming shortened V by 8 bases and J by 0 bases, and 7 bases separated the two germline ends. The chain recombines TRBV20-1 with TRBJ1-1; D is undetermined. The starting material was peripheral blood, obtained 28 days after the second AZD1222 dose. The receptor's source is an adult who received the AZD1222 COVID-19 vaccine. CDR3 nucleotide sequence: TGCAGTCCGCTATTGAACACTGAAGCTTTCTTT. It specifies CSPLLNTEAFF.